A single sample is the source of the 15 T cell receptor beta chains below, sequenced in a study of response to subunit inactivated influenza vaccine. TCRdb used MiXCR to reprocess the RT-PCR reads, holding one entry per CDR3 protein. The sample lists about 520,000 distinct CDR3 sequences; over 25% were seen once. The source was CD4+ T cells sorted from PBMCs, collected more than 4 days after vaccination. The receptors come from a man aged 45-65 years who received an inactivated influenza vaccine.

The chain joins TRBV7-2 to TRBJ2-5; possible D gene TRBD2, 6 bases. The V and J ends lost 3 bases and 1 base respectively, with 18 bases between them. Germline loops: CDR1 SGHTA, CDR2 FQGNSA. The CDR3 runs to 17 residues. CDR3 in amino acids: CASSFHPSAGTQETQYF. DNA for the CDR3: TGTGCCAGCAGCTTCCATCCGAGCGCGGGGACCCAAGAGACCCAGTACTTC.

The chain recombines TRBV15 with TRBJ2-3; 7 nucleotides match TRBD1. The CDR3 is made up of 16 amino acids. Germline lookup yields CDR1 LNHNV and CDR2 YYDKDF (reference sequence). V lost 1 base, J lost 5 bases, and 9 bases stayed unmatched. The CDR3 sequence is CATSRGRTGGEDTQYF. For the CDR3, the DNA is TGTGCCACCAGCAGAGGTCGGACAGGAGGTGAAGATACGCAGTATTTT.

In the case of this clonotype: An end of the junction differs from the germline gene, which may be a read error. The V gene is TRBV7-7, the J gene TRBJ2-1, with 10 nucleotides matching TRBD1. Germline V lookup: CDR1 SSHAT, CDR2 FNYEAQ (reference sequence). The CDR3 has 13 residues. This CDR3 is CASSPRTGGEQFF. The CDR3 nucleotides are TGTGCTAGCAGCCCCAGGACAGGGGGGGAGCAGTTCTTC.

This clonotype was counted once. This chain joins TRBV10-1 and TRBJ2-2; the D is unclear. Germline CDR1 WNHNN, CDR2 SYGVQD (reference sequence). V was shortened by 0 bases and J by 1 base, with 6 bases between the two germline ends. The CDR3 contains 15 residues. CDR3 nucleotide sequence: TGCGCCAGCAGTGAGTCTGTACGGAACACCGGGGAGCTGTTTTTT. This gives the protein CASSESVRNTGELFF.

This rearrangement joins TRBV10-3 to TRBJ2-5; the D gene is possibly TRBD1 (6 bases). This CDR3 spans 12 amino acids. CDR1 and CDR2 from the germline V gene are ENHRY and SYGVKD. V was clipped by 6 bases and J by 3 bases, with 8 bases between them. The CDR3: CAIRGTKETQYF. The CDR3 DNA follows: TGTGCCATCAGGGGGACAAAAGAGACCCAGTACTTC.

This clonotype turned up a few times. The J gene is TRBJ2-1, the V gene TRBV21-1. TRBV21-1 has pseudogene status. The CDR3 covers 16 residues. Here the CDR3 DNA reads TGTGCCAGCAGCAAAGGGTCCACACCAAACAACAATGAGCAGTTCTTC. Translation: CASSKGSTPNNNEQFF.

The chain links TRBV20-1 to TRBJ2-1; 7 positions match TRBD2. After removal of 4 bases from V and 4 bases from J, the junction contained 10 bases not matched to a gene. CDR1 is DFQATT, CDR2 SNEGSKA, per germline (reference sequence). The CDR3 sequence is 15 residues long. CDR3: CSAIPGPSGYNEQFF. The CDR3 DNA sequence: TGCAGTGCTATCCCCGGGCCTAGCGGATACAATGAGCAGTTCTTC.

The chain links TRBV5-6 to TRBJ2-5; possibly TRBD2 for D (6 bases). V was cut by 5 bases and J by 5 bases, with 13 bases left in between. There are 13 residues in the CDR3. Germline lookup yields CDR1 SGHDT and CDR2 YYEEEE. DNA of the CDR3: TGTGCCAGCAGTTCGGGAGCTTATGAGACCCAGTACTTC. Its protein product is CASSSGAYETQYF.

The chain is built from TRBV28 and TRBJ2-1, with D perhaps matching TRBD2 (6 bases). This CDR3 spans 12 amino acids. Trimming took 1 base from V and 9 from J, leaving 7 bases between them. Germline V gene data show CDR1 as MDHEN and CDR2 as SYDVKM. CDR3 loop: CASSLFGGEQFF. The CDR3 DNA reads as TGTGCCAGCAGTTTATTCGGGGGTGAGCAGTTCTTC.

The CDR3 spells CASRPDDRDSYEQYF. CDR3 sequence (DNA): TGTGCCAGCAGACCTGATGACCGGGACTCCTACGAGCAGTACTTC. The chain couples TRBV6-2 or TRBV6-3 to TRBJ2-7; a weak D match, TRBD2 (5 bases). The CDR3 is 15 amino acids. V lost 6 bases, J lost 0 bases, and 15 bases lay in between. Germline lookup yields CDR1 MNHEY and CDR2 SVGEGT.

The CDR3: CASSYSKYRGHLSYTF. In DNA, the CDR3 is TGTGCCAGCAGTTACTCGAAGTACAGGGGGCACCTATCCTACACCTTC. This rearrangement joins TRBV6-2 or TRBV6-3 to TRBJ1-2; 9 nucleotides match TRBD1. Germline V gives CDR1 MNHEY, CDR2 SVGEGT. V lost 0 bases, J lost 10 bases, and 12 bases stayed unmatched. The CDR3 extends over 16 amino acids.

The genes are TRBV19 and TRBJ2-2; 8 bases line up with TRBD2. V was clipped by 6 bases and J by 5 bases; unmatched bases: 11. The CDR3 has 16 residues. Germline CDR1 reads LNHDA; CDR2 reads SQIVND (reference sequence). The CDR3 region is CASRPRGGGGTGELFF. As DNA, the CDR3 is TGTGCCAGTAGACCCCGGGGGGGGGGAGGAACCGGGGAGCTGTTTTTT.

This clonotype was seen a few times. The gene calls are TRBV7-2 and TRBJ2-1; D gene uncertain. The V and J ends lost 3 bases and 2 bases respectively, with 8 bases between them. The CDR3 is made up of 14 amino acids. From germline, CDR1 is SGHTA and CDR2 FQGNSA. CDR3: CASSLGSTYNEQFF. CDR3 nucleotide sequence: TGTGCCAGCAGCTTGGGCTCGACCTACAATGAGCAGTTCTTC.

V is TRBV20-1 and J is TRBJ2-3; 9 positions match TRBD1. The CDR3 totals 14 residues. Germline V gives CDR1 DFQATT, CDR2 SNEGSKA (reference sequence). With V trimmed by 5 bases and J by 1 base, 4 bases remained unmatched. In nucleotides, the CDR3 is TGCAGTGCTCTGGACAGGGGCCGCACAGATACGCAGTATTTT. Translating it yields CSALDRGRTDTQYF.

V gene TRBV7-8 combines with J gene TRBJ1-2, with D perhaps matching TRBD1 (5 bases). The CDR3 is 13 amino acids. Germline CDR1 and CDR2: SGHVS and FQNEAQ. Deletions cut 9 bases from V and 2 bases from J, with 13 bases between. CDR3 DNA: TGTGCCAGTGGTCGACAGACAAACTATGGCTACACCTTC. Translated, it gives CASGRQTNYGYTF.